This entry lists 22 T cell receptor beta chains sequenced from one sample in a study of T cells in Graves' hyperthyroidism and ophthalmopathy. Authors of the study amplified TCR beta CDR3 regions from RNA transcripts. The study used the HTBI primer set for a first-round RT-PCR of the TCR CDR3. Via MiXCR, TCRdb re-called the multiplex PCR reads, giving one row per CDR3 protein. The table lists some 350,000 distinct CDR3 sequences, more than 20% of them singletons. The material sequenced was blood. These receptor sequences come from a man aged 45-65 years with Graves' hyperthyroidism.

This clonotype was seen many times. The DNA for the CDR3 is TGTGCCAGCAGCTTAAGGCCAGGAGCAGATACGCAGTATTTT. Its protein product is CASSLRPGADTQYF. This chain uses TRBV11-2 with TRBJ2-3, with no clear D. V was clipped by 2 bases and J by 4 bases, with 10 bases between them. This CDR3 is 14 amino acids long. Germline values: CDR1 SGHAT, CDR2 FQNNGV.

This clonotype was seen only a few times. The CDR3 DNA reads TGCGCCAGCAGCTTGGAGCCTGAACAGCCCCAGCATTTT. Its translation: CASSLEPEQPQHF. The chain recombines TRBV5-1 with TRBJ1-5; no reliable D call. The CDR3 loop spans 13 amino acids. CDR1 is SGHRS and CDR2 is YFSETQ in the germline V gene. Trimming shortened V by 0 bases and J by 7 bases, and 8 bases separated the two germline ends. Filled out from reference TRBV5-1 and TRBJ1-5, the complete variable domain reads KAGVTQTPRYLIKTRGQQVTLSCSPISGHRSVSWYQQTPGQGLQFLFEYFSETQRNKGNFPGRFSGRQFSNSRSEMNVSTLELGDSALYLCASSLEPEQPQHFGDGTRLSIL.

This clonotype was observed a few times. The chain is built from TRBV5-1 and TRBJ2-1; 7 bases are shared with TRBD1. V lost 1 base, J lost 2 bases, and 3 bases stayed unmatched. Germline lookup yields CDR1 SGHRS and CDR2 YFSETQ. CDR3 length: 15 residues. This CDR3 reads CASSLSQGAYNEQFF. The CDR3 region has the DNA TGCGCCAGCAGCTTGAGTCAGGGGGCCTACAATGAGCAGTTCTTC.

The chain has TRBV5-1 and TRBJ2-7, with a possible D match to TRBD2 (5 bases). The CDR3 sequence is 14 residues long. Looked up from germline, CDR1 is SGHRS and CDR2 is YFSETQ. V lost 4 bases to trimming and J lost 4 bases, with 15 bases between them. The DNA for the CDR3 is TGCGCCAGCAGCCGGGAATGGACGGGTTACGAGCAGTACTTC. This gives the protein CASSREWTGYEQYF.

In this sample, this clonotype turned up a few times. V usage is TRBV7-8 and J usage is TRBJ1-5; D is unresolved. The CDR3 runs 18 residues. Germline CDR1 is SGHVS and CDR2 is FQNEAQ. V lost 0 bases and J lost 3, with 18 bases in between. The CDR3 nucleotides read TGTGCCAGCAGCTTAGCTCGGCGGGCCGTTCGGGTCAATCAGCCCCAGCATTTT. Translated, it gives CASSLARRAVRVNQPQHF.

This clonotype was observed a handful of times. V and J are TRBV5-6 and TRBJ1-2; D gene ambiguous. Germline assignment: CDR1 SGHDT and CDR2 YYEEEE. V gave up 3 bases and J gave up 8 bases, with 8 bases separating them. The CDR3 totals 11 residues. The CDR3 region has the DNA TGTGCCAGCAGCTCCCGAGGGGGCTACACCTTC. Encoded protein: CASSSRGGYTF.

The sample holds many counts of this clonotype. The rearrangement joins TRBV7-3 to TRBJ1-1; 8 bases match TRBD1. Germline loops: CDR1 SGHTA, CDR2 FQGTGA. The CDR3 consists of 13 residues. Trimming cost V 4 bases and J 5 bases; bases outside gene matches: 3. The CDR3 DNA follows: TGTGCCAGCAGCTCGGACAGGGATACTGAAGCTTTCTTT. This sequence encodes CASSSDRDTEAFF. Based on the CDR3 plus reference TRBV7-3 and TRBJ1-1, the full variable domain is GAGVSQTPSNKVTEKGKYVELRCDPISGHTALYWYRQSLGQGPEFLIYFQGTGAADDSGLPNDRFFAVRPEGSVSTLKIQRTERGDSAVYLCASSSDRDTEAFFGQGTRLTVV.

This rearrangement joins TRBV29-1 to TRBJ1-2; D gene uncertain. The length of the CDR3 is 11 residues. V lost 3 bases, J lost 5 bases, and 7 bases lay in between. Germline values: CDR1 SQVTM, CDR2 ANQGSEA. This chain's CDR3 is CSVDAAYGYTF. CDR3 nucleotides: TGCAGCGTTGATGCAGCTTATGGCTACACCTTC.

This clonotype has only a few counts. This rearrangement joins TRBV6-2 or TRBV6-3 to TRBJ2-3; D is possibly TRBD2 (6 bases). Deletions cut 0 bases from V and 4 bases from J, with 14 bases between. This CDR3 region has 16 residues. Germline assignment: CDR1 MNHEY and CDR2 SVGEGT. CDR3 coding DNA: TGTGCCAGCAGTTACTCGGAGGCGGAGGGGCCAGATACGCAGTATTTT. Translation gives CASSYSEAEGPDTQYF.

Ten or more counts support this clonotype. The CDR3 spells CASSLVQGSSYEQYF. The CDR3 DNA reads TGTGCCAGCAGCTTAGTCCAGGGAAGCTCCTACGAGCAGTACTTC. The chain has TRBV11-2 and TRBJ2-7; a weak D match, TRBD1 (5 bases). Germline loops: CDR1 SGHAT, CDR2 FQNNGV. The CDR3 has 15 residues. The V end lost 1 base, the J end lost 0 bases, and 10 bases lay between the germline ends. The entire variable domain, with the rest obtained from reference TRBV11-2 and TRBJ2-7, is as follows: EAGVAQSPRYKIIEKRQSVAFWCNPISGHATLYWYQQILGQGPKLLIQFQNNGVVDDSQLPKDRFSAERLKGVDSTLKIQPAKLEDSAVYLCASSLVQGSSYEQYFGPGTRLTVT.

This rearrangement joins TRBV11-2 to TRBJ2-7; D gene uncertain. Trimming removed 0 bases from V and 4 bases from J, with 13 bases in between. Germline V gives CDR1 SGHAT, CDR2 FQNNGV. The CDR3 runs to 15 residues. Here the CDR3 DNA reads TGTGCCAGCAGCTTAGATCTCGAAGTCACGTACGAGCAGTACTTC. It specifies CASSLDLEVTYEQYF.

This clonotype was seen many times. This chain links TRBV3-1 with TRBJ2-5; maybe TRBD1 (5 bases). The CDR3 runs 14 residues. Germline CDR1 and CDR2: LGHDT and YNNKEL (reference sequence). V was pared by 0 bases and J by 2 bases, with 7 bases between. Here the CDR3 reads CASSQDRVQETQYF. The CDR3 DNA sequence: TGTGCCAGCAGCCAAGACAGGGTGCAAGAGACCCAGTACTTC.

This clonotype came up many times. V gene TRBV20-1 combines with J gene TRBJ2-7, with D maybe TRBD2 (6 bases). Germline V gene lookup returns CDR1 DFQATT and CDR2 SNEGSKA (reference sequence). This CDR3 has 16 residues. V was pared by 0 bases and J by 5 bases, with 20 bases between. The CDR3 loop reads CSARDLFQIGTDEQYF. The CDR3 DNA is TGCAGTGCTAGAGATCTCTTCCAGATAGGGACTGACGAGCAGTACTTC.

This clonotype was found a few times. The chain links TRBV30 to TRBJ2-1, with 7 nucleotides matching TRBD2. Looked up from germline, CDR1 is GTSNPN and CDR2 is SVGIG (reference sequence). CDR3 length: 13 amino acids. V lost 4 bases, J lost 3 bases, and 3 bases stayed unmatched. The CDR3: CAWKPSGYNEQFF. CDR3 sequence (DNA): TGTGCCTGGAAGCCTAGCGGCTACAATGAGCAGTTCTTC.

This clonotype has at least ten counts. The chain carries TRBV11-1 and TRBJ2-3, with TRBD2 matching 12 bases. V shed 5 bases and J 6 bases; nucleotides not matched to a gene: 9. This CDR3 has 16 residues. The germline gives CDR1 SGHAT, CDR2 FQDESV (reference sequence). The CDR3 loop reads CASSPASGRATDTQYF. The CDR3 DNA reads TGTGCCAGCAGCCCGGCTAGCGGGAGGGCCACCGATACGCAGTATTTT.

This clonotype has at least ten counts. This chain links TRBV7-8 with TRBJ2-7; maybe TRBD2 (6 bases). Trimming took off 4 bases at V and 7 bases at J, with 17 bases between the two ends. The CDR3 extends over 14 amino acids. The germline V gene has CDR1 SGHVS and CDR2 FQNEAQ. The CDR3 sequence: CASSSTLGGNEQYF. CDR3 DNA sequence: TGTGCCAGCAGCTCCACCCTCGGCGGGAATGAGCAGTACTTC.

The chain links TRBV12-3 or TRBV12-4 to TRBJ2-3; D possibly matches TRBD1 or TRBD2 (5 bases each). This CDR3 has 15 amino acids. Trimming removed 5 bases from V and 1 base from J, with 13 bases in between. In DNA, the CDR3 is TGTGCCAGCAGTCCCAGGGACGTAGGCACAGATACGCAGTATTTT. Translating it yields CASSPRDVGTDTQYF.

The rearrangement joins TRBV7-2 to TRBJ1-5; D unresolved. Looked up from germline, CDR1 is SGHTA and CDR2 is FQGNSA. The CDR3 loop spans 15 amino acids. Deletions cut 0 bases from V and 4 bases from J, with 10 bases between. The CDR3 DNA is TGTGCCAGCAGCTTAGCCGGGTCGGCTAATCAGCCCCAGCATTTT. This translates into CASSLAGSANQPQHF.

The rearrangement links TRBV10-1 to TRBJ2-3, with no clear D. CDR1 is WNHNN and CDR2 is SYGVQD in the germline V gene (reference sequence). The CDR3 is 15 amino acids. The V gene lost 3 bases and the J gene lost 1 base, with 11 bases spanning the gap. CDR3: CASSEAQIRTDTQYF. The CDR3 coding sequence is TGCGCCAGCAGTGAAGCACAGATTCGCACAGATACGCAGTATTTT.

This clonotype was detected a few times. This chain connects TRBV20-1 to TRBJ1-1; D is ambiguous. The V end was cut by 6 bases, the J end by 4 bases, with 15 bases between. This CDR3 has 13 residues. CDR1 and CDR2 (germline): DFQATT, SNEGSKA (reference sequence). The CDR3 is CSAHSGRGTEAFF. DNA of the CDR3: TGCAGTGCCCACTCGGGTCGGGGCACTGAAGCTTTCTTT.

The sample holds a few counts of this clonotype. The chain is built from TRBV5-6 and TRBJ2-7; 15 bases line up with TRBD2. With 1 base clipped from V and 9 bases from J, the junction kept 8 bases outside the gene matches. Germline V gene data show CDR1 as SGHDT and CDR2 as YYEEEE. The CDR3 sequence is 16 residues long. The CDR3 nucleotides read TGTGCCAGCAGCTTGAGGGGGCCGGGACTAGCGGGAGGGCAGTACTTC. Protein sequence: CASSLRGPGLAGGQYF.

This clonotype was seen many times. J is TRBJ1-1 and V is TRBV28; TRBD1 aligns across 9 bases. This CDR3 is 14 amino acids long. V shed 7 bases, J shed 2 bases, and the junction held 5 bases outside the gene matches. Germline CDR1 reads MDHEN; CDR2 reads SYDVKM. In nucleotides, the CDR3 is TGTGCCAGCATTCGGACAGGGGACAACACTGAAGCTTTCTTT. Protein: CASIRTGDNTEAFF.